These 27 T cell receptor beta chains were sequenced from one sample in a study of vaccination and CD4 T cells after COVID-19. No antigen has been assigned to these receptors. Researchers used the Oncomine TCR Beta short-read assay to sequence DNA from cultured CD4+ T cells. Each CDR3 protein gets one entry after TCRdb re-called the PCR reads with MiXCR. The sample has 15,000 to 20,000 distinct CDR3 sequences; over 35% are singletons. Time point denoted: late sampling 161 to 241 days after vaccination in three convalescent patients. Treatment given: approximately 11-day PBMC culture with coronavirus spike peptide pools or control peptides (ViraFEST assay). The sequences come from CD4+ T cells from blood, cultured in vitro, collected about 7 months after SARS-CoV-2 vaccination. The receptor source for this set is a human donor who had recovered from COVID-19.

Here the CDR3 reads CSAGGGLAGKDNEQFF. DNA of the CDR3: TGCAGTGCAGGTGGGGGACTAGCGGGTAAAGACAATGAGCAGTTCTTC. The chain recombines TRBV20-1 with TRBJ2-1; 12 bases are shared with TRBD2. Germline V gene data show CDR1 as DFQATT and CDR2 as SNEGSKA (reference sequence). The length of the CDR3 is 16 residues. J lost 5 bases, V lost 6 bases, and 11 bases had no gene match.

This CDR3 reads CASRRTSGSSGNEQFF. In nucleotides, the CDR3 is TGTGCCAGCAGGAGGACTAGCGGGAGTTCGGGCAATGAGCAGTTCTTC. The J gene is TRBJ2-1, the V gene TRBV27; 13 nucleotides match TRBD2. The trim removed 6 bases at V and 6 bases at J, leaving 8 bases unmatched. Germline CDR1 MNHEY, CDR2 SMNVEV (reference sequence). The CDR3 has 16 residues.

This chain links TRBV11-1 with TRBJ1-1; TRBD1 matches at 7 bases. J lost 4 bases, V lost 5 bases, and 10 bases had no gene match. The CDR3 extends over 15 amino acids. Germline assignment: CDR1 SGHAT and CDR2 FQDESV (reference sequence). The CDR3 DNA sequence: TGTGCCAGCAGCCTGACGACAGGGAGCGGCACTGAAGCTTTCTTT. Translation gives CASSLTTGSGTEAFF.

The chain recombines TRBV7-2 with TRBJ2-3; D gene ambiguous. The CDR3 loop spans 14 amino acids. The germline V and J ends were trimmed by 7 bases and 2 bases, with 13 bases remaining between them. Germline V CDR1 and CDR2: SGHTA, FQGNSA. The CDR3 DNA is TGTGCCAGCAACCAAGCCAGGCTCACAGATACGCAGTATTTT. Its translation: CASNQARLTDTQYF.

This clonotype turned up a few times. V usage is TRBV20-1 and J usage is TRBJ2-1, with D maybe TRBD2 (7 bases). Trimming pared 6 bases from V and 5 bases from J, leaving 17 bases between. The CDR3 is 14 amino acids. Germline V CDR1 and CDR2: DFQATT, SNEGSKA (reference sequence). This chain's CDR3 is CSAGTRGADNEQFF. In DNA, the CDR3 is TGCAGTGCGGGCACCCGGGGGGCGGACAATGAGCAGTTCTTC.

The rearrangement uses TRBV1 and TRBJ2-5; the table names TRBD2, a call not compared with the DNA. TRBV1 is a listed pseudogene. This CDR3 contains 16 residues. The CDR3 loop is CTSSQGLVAGEETQYF. CDR3 nucleotides: TGCACCAGCAGCCAAGGCTTGGTAGCGGGGGAGGAGACCCAGTACTTC.

The chain has TRBV2 and TRBJ2-3, with D possibly being TRBD1 (5 bases). V lost 4 bases and J 2 bases, leaving 13 bases between the germline ends. This CDR3 is 15 amino acids long. CDR1 is SNHLY, CDR2 FYNNEI, per germline. CDR3 in DNA: TGTGCCAGCAGTGGGGGCAGGCCGACCACAGATACGCAGTATTTT. Translation: CASSGGRPTTDTQYF.

The V call is TRBV27, the J call TRBJ1-5; D not certain. The V end lost 2 bases, the J end lost 1 base, and 0 bases lay between the germline ends. The V gene's germline CDR1 is MNHEY and CDR2 SMNVEV (reference sequence). The CDR3 runs to 12 residues. CDR3 sequence (DNA): TGTGCCAGCAGTTTAAGCAATCAGCCCCAGCATTTT. This translates into CASSLSNQPQHF.

The chain combines TRBV6-1 with TRBJ2-7; D not certain. Germline lookup yields CDR1 MNHNS and CDR2 SASEGT. Trimming removed 5 bases at V and 2 bases at J, with 13 bases between. The length of the CDR3 is 14 residues. The CDR3 protein is CASSQDPATYEQYF. CDR3 nucleotide sequence: TGTGCCAGCAGTCAGGATCCCGCCACCTACGAGCAGTACTTC.

This clonotype occurred a few times. J is TRBJ1-1 and V is TRBV6-1; D possibly corresponds to TRBD1 (5 bases). With 6 bases removed from V and 4 bases from J, the gap between germline ends came to 15 bases. Per the germline V gene, CDR1 is MNHNS and CDR2 is SASEGT. CDR3 size: 14 residues. CDR3: CASSPLGGGTEAFF. In DNA, the CDR3 is TGTGCCAGCAGCCCCCTTGGCGGGGGCACTGAAGCTTTCTTT.

This clonotype has just a few counts. The rearrangement joins TRBV20-1 to TRBJ1-6; 9 bases align to TRBD1. Germline loops: CDR1 DFQATT, CDR2 SNEGSKA (reference sequence). V shed 0 bases, J shed 10 bases, and the junction held 7 bases outside the gene matches. The CDR3 is 15 residues long. The CDR3 bases are TGCAGTGCTAGAGATCCTCTTACAGGGGGCTCACCCCTCCACTTT. Amino acids: CSARDPLTGGSPLHF.

The chain is built from TRBV20-1 and TRBJ2-7; 8 bases fit TRBD2. This CDR3 has 15 residues. CDR1 and CDR2 (germline): DFQATT, SNEGSKA (reference sequence). After removal of 1 base from V and 6 bases from J, the junction contained 11 bases not matched to a gene. CDR3: CSARGLGAAGGEQYF. In DNA form, the CDR3 reads TGCAGTGCTAGAGGTTTGGGGGCGGCGGGAGGCGAGCAGTACTTC.

This CDR3 is CASSEKVAGGEPQHF. Here the CDR3 DNA reads TGTGCCAGCAGTGAAAAGGTGGCAGGGGGCGAACCCCAGCATTTT. The chain has TRBV2 and TRBJ1-5; 8 bases fit TRBD1. Germline loops: CDR1 SNHLY, CDR2 FYNNEI. With 2 bases clipped from V and 10 bases from J, the junction kept 10 bases outside the gene matches. The CDR3 has 15 amino acids. Variable domain in full (rest from reference TRBV2 and TRBJ1-5): EPEVTQTPSHQVTQMGQEVILRCVPISNHLYFYWYRQILGQKVEFLVSFYNNEISEKSEIFDDQFSVERPDGSNFTLKIRSTKLEDSAMYFCASSEKVAGGEPQHFGDGTRLSIL.

V and J are TRBV15 and TRBJ2-5; 8 bases line up with TRBD2. The CDR3 sequence is 17 residues long. J lost 2 bases, V lost 3 bases, and 11 bases had no gene match. The germline V gene encodes CDR1 LNHNV and CDR2 YYDKDF (reference sequence). The CDR3 sequence is CATSRQDSGKYQETQYF. CDR3 nucleotides: TGTGCCACCAGCAGGCAGGATAGCGGGAAATATCAAGAGACCCAGTACTTC.

This rearrangement joins TRBV7-8 to TRBJ1-1; D uncertain. CDR3 length: 13 residues. V was pared by 5 bases and J by 4 bases, with 11 bases between. Germline-derived CDR1 and CDR2 are SGHVS and FQNEAQ. The DNA of the CDR3 is TGTGCCAGCAGCCCGGAATGGGGCACTGAAGCTTTCTTT. Amino acids: CASSPEWGTEAFF.

This clonotype has only one observation. This chain connects TRBV5-6 to TRBJ1-1, with D possibly matching TRBD1 (6 bases). Between the trimmed V and J ends, which lost 2 bases and 0 bases, there was a span of 14 bases. Germline CDR1 reads SGHDT; CDR2 reads YYEEEE. The CDR3 is made up of 16 amino acids. In DNA form, the CDR3 reads TGTGCCAGCAGCTTCGAGAGGGGGGGGATGAACACTGAAGCTTTCTTT. This gives the protein CASSFERGGMNTEAFF.

This sequence joins TRBV7-9 and TRBJ2-5; possible D gene TRBD1, 6 bases. This CDR3 is built from 13 residues. Trimming pared 5 bases from V and 5 bases from J, leaving 12 bases between. The germline V gene encodes CDR1 SEHNR and CDR2 FQNEAQ (reference sequence). Here the CDR3 DNA reads TGTGCCAGCAGCCCCCGGACAGCGGAGACCCAGTACTTC. Amino acid sequence: CASSPRTAETQYF.

The J gene is TRBJ1-1, the V gene TRBV20-1; 11 nucleotides match TRBD1. Germline CDR1 and CDR2: DFQATT and SNEGSKA (reference sequence). Germline trimming cut 1 base from V and 4 bases from J; bases unmatched to any gene: 8. The CDR3 has 16 residues. The CDR3 DNA reads as TGCAGTGCTAGAGCCCGGGACAGGGGGTGGCCCACTGAAGCTTTCTTT. Translation gives CSARARDRGWPTEAFF.

This chain connects TRBV5-1 to TRBJ1-1; 7 bases agree with TRBD1. This CDR3 contains 15 residues. The germline V gene has CDR1 SGHRS and CDR2 YFSETQ. V dropped 1 base and J dropped 5; count of bases not matched to a gene: 8. The CDR3 sequence is CASSLLAQGGTEAFF. CDR3 nucleotide sequence: TGCGCCAGCAGCTTGCTCGCCCAGGGGGGGACTGAAGCTTTCTTT.

The chain is built from TRBV19 and TRBJ2-1, with 10 bases fitting TRBD2. Germline V lookup: CDR1 LNHDA, CDR2 SQIVND (reference sequence). The CDR3 is made up of 15 amino acids. V trimming: 5 bases; J trimming: 7 bases; junction bases outside the gene matches: 8. CDR3 in amino acids: CASSPSGRAWNEQFF. The CDR3, as DNA: TGTGCCAGTAGTCCGAGCGGGAGGGCCTGGAATGAGCAGTTCTTC.

The sample holds a few counts of this clonotype. J is TRBJ2-7 and V is TRBV18, with D unclear. V lost 3 bases to trimming and J lost 2 bases, with 11 bases between them. This CDR3 spans 14 amino acids. Germline CDR1 reads KGHSH; CDR2 reads LQKENI. The CDR3 loop is CASSPTPATYEQYF. CDR3 coding DNA: TGTGCCAGCTCACCCACCCCCGCGACCTACGAGCAGTACTTC.

This chain joins TRBV7-9 and TRBJ2-7; no clear D gene. CDR3 size: 12 residues. CDR1 is SEHNR, CDR2 FQNEAQ, per germline (reference sequence). Trimming took off 2 bases at V and 4 bases at J, with 6 bases between the two ends. The CDR3 sequence: CASSLFVYEQYF. In DNA, the CDR3 is TGTGCCAGCAGCTTATTTGTATACGAGCAGTACTTC.

J is TRBJ1-2 and V is TRBV6-5; a possible D gene is TRBD1 (5 bases). V was pared by 2 bases and J by 8 bases, with 21 bases between. Germline values: CDR1 MNHEY, CDR2 SVGAGI. CDR3 size: 16 residues. This CDR3 is CASSYPNTDSGHGYTF. In DNA form, the CDR3 reads TGTGCCAGCAGTTACCCTAACACTGACAGCGGGCACGGCTACACCTTC.

This clonotype was recorded only once. This sequence joins TRBV20-1 and TRBJ2-1; 8 bases agree with TRBD2. This CDR3 is 13 amino acids long. Germline loops: CDR1 DFQATT, CDR2 SNEGSKA (reference sequence). The junction had 15 bases not matched to a gene; V was cut back by 7 bases and J by 13 bases. As DNA, the CDR3 is TGCAGTGGCACCTCGGGGGAGCGGGAGTATCAGTTCTTC. As protein: CSGTSGEREYQFF.

V gene TRBV18 combines with J gene TRBJ2-7; TRBD2 agrees at 8 bases. With V trimmed by 8 bases and J by 1 base, 4 bases remained unmatched. This CDR3 comprises 13 residues. Germline loops: CDR1 KGHSH, CDR2 LQKENI. The CDR3 DNA sequence: TGTGCCAGCGGCGGGGGGCTTTCCTACGAGCAGTACTTC. Protein sequence: CASGGGLSYEQYF.

This clonotype has only a few counts. V usage is TRBV15 and J usage is TRBJ2-7; D not certain. Trimming shortened V by 0 bases and J by 6 bases, and 6 bases separated the two germline ends. The CDR3 sequence is 12 residues long. Per germline, CDR1 LNHNV and CDR2 YYDKDF (reference sequence). Written as DNA, the CDR3 is TGTGCCACCAGCAGAGACCACAGCGAGCAGTACTTC. Amino acids: CATSRDHSEQYF.

This clonotype was counted between two and nine times. V usage is TRBV7-9 and J usage is TRBJ2-3; D possibly corresponds to TRBD2 (6 bases). Trimming took off 6 bases at V and 2 bases at J, with 15 bases between the two ends. The CDR3 is made up of 15 amino acids. Looked up from germline, CDR1 is SEHNR and CDR2 is FQNEAQ (reference sequence). The CDR3 loop reads CASRAVSGPTDTQYF. DNA of the CDR3: TGTGCCAGCAGGGCGGTTAGCGGACCCACAGATACGCAGTATTTT. The variable domain in full, with the rest retrieved from reference TRBV7-9 and TRBJ2-3, is DTGVSQNPRHKITKRGQNVTFRCDPISEHNRLYWYRQTLGQGPEFLTYFQNEAQLEKSRLLSDRFSAERPKGSFSTLEIQRTEQGDSAMYLCASRAVSGPTDTQYFGPGTRLTVL.